Following are 10 T cell receptor beta chains from one sample sequenced in a study of blood T cells in healthy people across ages. The second PCR ran about 7 to 12 cycles with a sample-barcoded 5' primer and J-beta primers. MiXCR was run by TCRdb on the 5' RACE reads, yielding one entry per CDR3 protein. The sample holds about 400,000 distinct CDR3 sequences; approximately 52% are singletons and the top ten take under 60%. Sample: blood. The receptors derive from a man aged 60 to 75 in good health.

The chain uses TRBV7-6 and TRBJ2-7; possible D gene TRBD2, 7 bases. V was clipped by 5 bases and J by 6 bases, with 11 bases between them. This CDR3 has 12 residues. From germline, CDR1 is SGHVS and CDR2 FNYEAQ. In DNA form, the CDR3 reads TGTGCCAGCAGCAAGGGGGGGGGCGAGCAGTACTTC. This translates into CASSKGGGEQYF.

This clonotype turned up a few times. The V call is TRBV15, the J call TRBJ2-3, with unresolved D. Trimming took 5 bases from V and 6 from J, leaving 12 bases between them. Germline V gives CDR1 LNHNV, CDR2 YYDKDF (reference sequence). The CDR3 loop spans 13 amino acids. CDR3 bases: TGTGCCACCAGCCACCAATCGGGTGATACGCAGTATTTT. It specifies CATSHQSGDTQYF. The complete variable domain, with remaining parts taken from reference TRBV15 and TRBJ2-3, reads DAMVIQNPRYQVTQFGKPVTLSCSQTLNHNVMYWYQQKSSQAPKLLFHYYDKDFNNEADTPDNFQSRRPNTSFCFLDIRSPGLGDTAMYLCATSHQSGDTQYFGPGTRLTVL.

Comment on this clonotype: In this CDR3 the conserved last residue, phenylalanine or tryptophan, is missing, so a read error is likely. The chain is built from TRBV11-1 and TRBJ2-7; D is perhaps TRBD2 (7 bases). Trimming cost V 5 bases and J 4 bases, with 18 bases left between them. The CDR3 loop spans 15 amino acids. Germline V gene sequence: CDR1 SGHAT, CDR2 FQDESV (reference sequence). The CDR3 bases are TGTGCCAGCAGCCTACGGGGGGCCGGACCATACGAGCAGTACTAC. Amino acids: CASSLRGAGPYEQYY.

The chain couples TRBV4-1 to TRBJ1-6; D is unclear. Deletions cut 4 bases from V and 9 bases from J, with 25 bases between. Germline CDR1 and CDR2: MGHRA and YSYEKL. This CDR3 has 18 residues. The CDR3 DNA reads as TGCGCCAGCAGCCGTAGTGAAGGTTCCGTGTCACGAGGTTCACCCCTCCACTTT. Amino acid sequence: CASSRSEGSVSRGSPLHF.

The V gene is TRBV10-3, the J gene TRBJ2-7; D unresolved. The CDR3 extends over 11 amino acids. The V gene lost 3 bases and the J gene lost 2 bases, with 2 bases spanning the gap. Germline V lookup: CDR1 ENHRY, CDR2 SYGVKD. The CDR3 reads CAISDTYEQYF. CDR3 sequence (DNA): TGTGCCATCAGTGACACCTACGAGCAGTACTTC.

This clonotype was counted only a few times. The CDR3 DNA sequence: TGCAGCGTTGGCCGGGGCGCGTCCTACGAGCAGTACTTC. It encodes CSVGRGASYEQYF. V and J are TRBV29-1 and TRBJ2-7; D may match TRBD1 or TRBD2 (5 bases each). Trimming pared 4 bases from V and 1 base from J, leaving 11 bases between. The germline CDR1 and CDR2 sequences are SQVTM and ANQGSEA. The CDR3 is 13 amino acids.

The CDR3 loop reads CSVKPRPTDTQYF. Here the CDR3 DNA reads TGCAGCGTTAAGCCCAGGCCCACAGATACGCAGTATTTT. The chain has TRBV29-1 and TRBJ2-3, with unresolved D. Trimming removed 5 bases from V and 2 bases from J, with 11 bases in between. Germline-derived CDR1 and CDR2 are SQVTM and ANQGSEA. This CDR3 has 13 amino acids.

The V gene is TRBV20-1, the J gene TRBJ2-3, with D unclear. This CDR3 has 11 residues. Germline-derived CDR1 and CDR2 are DFQATT and SNEGSKA (reference sequence). Trimming took 6 bases from V and 2 from J, leaving 6 bases between them. The CDR3 here is CSAGYTDTQYF. CDR3 DNA sequence: TGCAGTGCGGGATACACAGATACGCAGTATTTT.

This chain connects TRBV27 to TRBJ1-2, with 7 nucleotides matching TRBD1. V trimming: 3 bases; J trimming: 10 bases; junction bases outside the gene matches: 14. Germline V gene data show CDR1 as MNHEY and CDR2 as SMNVEV (reference sequence). The CDR3 is 15 residues long. The CDR3 coding sequence is TGTGCCAGCAGTTTTCGGGGTACAGGGGACGGGGACTACACCTTC. Its protein is CASSFRGTGDGDYTF.

This clonotype was seen a single time. CDR3 sequence reads: CAIRGSGPYGYTF. CDR3 sequence (DNA): TGTGCCATCCGAGGGTCGGGGCCCTATGGCTACACCTTC. The chain employs TRBV5-4 and TRBJ1-2, with TRBD1 as a possible D gene (5 bases). V lost 9 bases, J lost 4 bases, and 16 bases lay in between. The CDR3 is made up of 13 amino acids. Germline V gene lookup returns CDR1 SGHNT and CDR2 YYREEE (reference sequence).